One and the same sample provided the 2 T cell receptor beta chains below, sequenced in a study of PD-L1 blockade in urothelial cancer. As for time point: pretreatment peripheral blood. Clones were sequenced by immunoSEQ multiplex PCR, and TCRdb holds only the in-frame ones, with some missing. The table records around 82,000 clones, 84% of them present only once. Sequencing was performed on PBMCs, taken around atezolizumab (anti-PD-L1) treatment. All receptors come from a man aged 60 to 69 with urothelial cancer.

In this sample, this clone turned up a few times. The chain joins TRBV7-9 to TRBJ2-7; D is perhaps TRBD1 (7 bases). The CDR3 covers 14 residues. CDR1 is SEHNR and CDR2 is FQNEAQ in the germline V gene (reference sequence). V lost 4 bases, J lost 3 bases, and 13 bases lay in between. CDR3 in amino acids: CASSYRQGLYEQYF. CDR3 nucleotides: TGTGCCAGCAGCTACCGACAGGGACTCTACGAGCAGTACTTC.

V gene TRBV7-8 combines with J gene TRBJ2-7, with a possible D match to TRBD1 (6 bases). Germline V gives CDR1 SGHVS, CDR2 FQNEAQ. Trimming pared 4 bases from V and 7 bases from J, leaving 14 bases between. This CDR3 is 13 amino acids long. CDR3 nucleotides: TGTGCCAGCAGCTGGGGGACACCAGCAGAGCAGTACTTC. Protein product: CASSWGTPAEQYF.